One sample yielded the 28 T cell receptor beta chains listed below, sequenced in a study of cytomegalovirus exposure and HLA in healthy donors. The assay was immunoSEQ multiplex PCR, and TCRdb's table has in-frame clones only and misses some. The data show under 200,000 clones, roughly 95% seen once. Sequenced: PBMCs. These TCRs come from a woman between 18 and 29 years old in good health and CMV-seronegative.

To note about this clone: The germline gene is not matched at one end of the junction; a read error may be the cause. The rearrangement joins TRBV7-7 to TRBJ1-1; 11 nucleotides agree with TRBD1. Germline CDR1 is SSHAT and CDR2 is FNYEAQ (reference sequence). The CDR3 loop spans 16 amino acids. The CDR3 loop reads CASSTGQGETDTEAFF. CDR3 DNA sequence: TGTGCTAGCAGCACGGGACAGGGGGAAACGGACACTGAAGCTTTCTTT. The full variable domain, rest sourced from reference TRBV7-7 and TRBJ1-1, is GAGVSQSPRYKVTKRGQDVTLRCDPISSHATLYWYQQALGQGPEFLTYFNYEAQPDKSGLPSDRFSAERPEGSISTLTIQRTEQRDSAMYRCASSTGQGETDTEAFFGQGTRLTVV.

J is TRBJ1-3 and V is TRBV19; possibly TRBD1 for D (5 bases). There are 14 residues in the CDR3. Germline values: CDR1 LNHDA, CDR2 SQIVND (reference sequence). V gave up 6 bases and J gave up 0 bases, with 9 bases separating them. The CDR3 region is CASRSGASGNTIYF. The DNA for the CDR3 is TGTGCCAGTAGGAGTGGGGCCTCTGGAAACACCATATATTTT.

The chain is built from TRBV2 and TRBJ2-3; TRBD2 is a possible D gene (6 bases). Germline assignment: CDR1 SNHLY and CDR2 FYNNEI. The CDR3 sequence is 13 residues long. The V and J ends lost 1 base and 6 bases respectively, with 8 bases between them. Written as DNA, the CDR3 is TGTGCCAGCAGTGAAGGTCGGGGGGATACGCAGTATTTT. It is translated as CASSEGRGDTQYF.

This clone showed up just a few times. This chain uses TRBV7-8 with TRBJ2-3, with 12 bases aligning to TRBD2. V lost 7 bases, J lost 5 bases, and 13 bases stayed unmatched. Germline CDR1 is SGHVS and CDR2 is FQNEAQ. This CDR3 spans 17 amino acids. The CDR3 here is CASTFKLAGGPEDTQYF. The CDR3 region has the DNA TGTGCCAGCACCTTCAAACTAGCGGGGGGCCCCGAAGATACGCAGTATTTT.

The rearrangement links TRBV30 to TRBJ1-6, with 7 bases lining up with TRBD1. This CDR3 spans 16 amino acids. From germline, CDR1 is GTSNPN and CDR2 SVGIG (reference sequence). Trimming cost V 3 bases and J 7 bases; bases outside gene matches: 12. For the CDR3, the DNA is TGTGCCTGGAGCCGAAATCCGGGACAGTCAAATTCACCCCTCCACTTT. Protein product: CAWSRNPGQSNSPLHF.

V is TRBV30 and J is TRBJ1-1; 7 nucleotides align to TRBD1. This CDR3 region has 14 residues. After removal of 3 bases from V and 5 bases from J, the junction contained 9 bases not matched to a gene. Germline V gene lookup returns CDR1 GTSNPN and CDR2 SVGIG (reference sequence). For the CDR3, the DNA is TGTGCCTGGAGCCAAGGGGGCACATTTACTGAAGCTTTCTTT. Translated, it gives CAWSQGGTFTEAFF.

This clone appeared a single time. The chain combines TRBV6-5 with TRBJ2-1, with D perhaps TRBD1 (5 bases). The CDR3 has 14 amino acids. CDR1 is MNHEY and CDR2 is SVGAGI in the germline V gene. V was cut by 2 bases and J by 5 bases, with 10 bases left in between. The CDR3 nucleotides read TGTGCCAGCAGTTACGTAGGACATAACAATGAGCAGTTCTTC. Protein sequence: CASSYVGHNNEQFF.

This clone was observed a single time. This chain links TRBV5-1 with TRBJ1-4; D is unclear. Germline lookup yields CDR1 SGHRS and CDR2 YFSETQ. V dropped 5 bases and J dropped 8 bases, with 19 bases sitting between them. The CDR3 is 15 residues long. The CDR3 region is CASRRRGFDGEKLFF. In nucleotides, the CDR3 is TGCGCCAGCAGGCGAAGAGGGTTTGACGGCGAAAAACTGTTTTTT.

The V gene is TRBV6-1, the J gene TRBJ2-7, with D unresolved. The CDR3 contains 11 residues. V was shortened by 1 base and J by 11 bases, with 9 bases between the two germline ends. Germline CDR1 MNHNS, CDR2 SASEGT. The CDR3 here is CASSEGRNEYF. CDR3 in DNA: TGTGCCAGCAGTGAAGGCAGGAACGAGTACTTC.

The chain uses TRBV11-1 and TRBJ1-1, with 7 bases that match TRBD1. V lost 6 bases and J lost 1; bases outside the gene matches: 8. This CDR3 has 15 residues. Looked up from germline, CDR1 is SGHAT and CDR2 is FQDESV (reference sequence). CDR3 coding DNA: TGTGCCAGCAGTCGACAGGGAGAGGGGAACACTGAAGCTTTCTTT. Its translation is CASSRQGEGNTEAFF.

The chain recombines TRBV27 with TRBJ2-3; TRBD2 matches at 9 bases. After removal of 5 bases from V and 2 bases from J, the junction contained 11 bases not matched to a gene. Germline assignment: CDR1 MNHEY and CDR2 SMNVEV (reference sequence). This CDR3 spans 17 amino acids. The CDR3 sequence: CASSPPLGGGDTDTQYF. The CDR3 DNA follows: TGTGCCAGCAGTCCCCCCCTCGGCGGGGGGGACACAGATACGCAGTATTTT.

Here the CDR3 DNA reads TGTGCCAGCAGTGAGCGGCAGGGGGCACGAGAAGCTTTCTTT. This gives the protein CASSERQGAREAFF. The genes are TRBV2 and TRBJ1-1, with TRBD1 identical over 8 bases. The V gene's germline CDR1 is SNHLY and CDR2 FYNNEI. The CDR3 sequence is 14 residues long. V was pared by 3 bases and J by 8 bases, with 8 bases of the junction left unmatched.

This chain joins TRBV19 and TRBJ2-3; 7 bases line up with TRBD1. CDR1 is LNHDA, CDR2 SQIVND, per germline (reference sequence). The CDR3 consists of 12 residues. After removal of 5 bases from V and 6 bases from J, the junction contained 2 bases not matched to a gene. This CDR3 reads CASSPDRDTQYF. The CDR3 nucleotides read TGTGCCAGTAGTCCGGACAGGGATACGCAGTATTTT.

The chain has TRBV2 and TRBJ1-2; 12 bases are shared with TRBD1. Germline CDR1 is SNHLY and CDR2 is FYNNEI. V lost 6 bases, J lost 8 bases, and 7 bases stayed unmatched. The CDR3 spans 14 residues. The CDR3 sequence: CASRTGTGGGGYTF. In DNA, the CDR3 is TGTGCCAGCAGAACCGGGACAGGGGGCGGCGGCTACACCTTC. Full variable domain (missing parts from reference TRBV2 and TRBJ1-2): EPEVTQTPSHQVTQMGQEVILRCVPISNHLYFYWYRQILGQKVEFLVSFYNNEISEKSEIFDDQFSVERPDGSNFTLKIRSTKLEDSAMYFCASRTGTGGGGYTFGSGTRLTVV.

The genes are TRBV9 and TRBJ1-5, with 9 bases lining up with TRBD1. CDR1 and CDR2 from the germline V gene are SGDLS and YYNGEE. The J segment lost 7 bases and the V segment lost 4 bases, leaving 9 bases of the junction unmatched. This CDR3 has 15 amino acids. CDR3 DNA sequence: TGTGCCAGCAGCACCCATGGACAGGGGAACCAGCCCCAGCATTTT. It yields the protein CASSTHGQGNQPQHF. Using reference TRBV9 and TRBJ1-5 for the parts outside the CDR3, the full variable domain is DSGVTQTPKHLITATGQRVTLRCSPRSGDLSVYWYQQSLDQGLQFLIQYYNGEERAKGNILERFSAQQFPDLHSELNLSSLELGDSALYFCASSTHGQGNQPQHFGDGTRLSIL.

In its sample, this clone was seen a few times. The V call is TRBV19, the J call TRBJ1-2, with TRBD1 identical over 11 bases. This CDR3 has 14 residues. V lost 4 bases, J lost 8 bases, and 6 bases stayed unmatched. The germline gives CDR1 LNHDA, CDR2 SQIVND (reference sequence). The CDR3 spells CASSTGQGAEGYTF. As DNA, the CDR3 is TGTGCCAGTAGTACTGGACAGGGGGCAGAAGGCTACACCTTC. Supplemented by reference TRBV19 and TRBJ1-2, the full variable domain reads DGGITQSPKYLFRKEGQNVTLSCEQNLNHDAMYWYRQDPGQGLRLIYYSQIVNDFQKGDIAEGYSVSREKKESFPLTVTSAQKNPTAFYLCASSTGQGAEGYTFGSGTRLTVV.

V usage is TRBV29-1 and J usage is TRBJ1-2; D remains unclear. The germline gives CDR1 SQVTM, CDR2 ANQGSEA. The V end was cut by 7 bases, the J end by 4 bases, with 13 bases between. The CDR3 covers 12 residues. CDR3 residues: CSAETGVYGYTF. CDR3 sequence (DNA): TGCAGCGCCGAAACGGGTGTCTATGGCTACACCTTC. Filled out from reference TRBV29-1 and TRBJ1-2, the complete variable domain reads SAVISQKPSRDICQRGTSLTIQCQVDSQVTMMFWYRQQPGQSLTLIATANQGSEATYESGFVIDKFPISRPNLTFSTLTVSNMSPEDSSIYLCSAETGVYGYTFGSGTRLTVV.

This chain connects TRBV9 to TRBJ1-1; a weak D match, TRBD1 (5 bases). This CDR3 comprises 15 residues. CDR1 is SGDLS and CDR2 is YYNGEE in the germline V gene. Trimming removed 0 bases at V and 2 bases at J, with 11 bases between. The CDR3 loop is CASSVGPGGNTEAFF. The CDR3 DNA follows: TGTGCCAGCAGCGTAGGGCCGGGGGGAAACACTGAAGCTTTCTTT.

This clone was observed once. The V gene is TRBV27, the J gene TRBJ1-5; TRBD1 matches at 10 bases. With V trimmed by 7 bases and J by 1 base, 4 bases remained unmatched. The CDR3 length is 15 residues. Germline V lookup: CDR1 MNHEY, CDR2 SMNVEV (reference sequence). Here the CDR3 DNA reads TGTGCCAGCATGACAGGGGGCTTGAGCAATCAGCCCCAGCATTTT. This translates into CASMTGGLSNQPQHF.

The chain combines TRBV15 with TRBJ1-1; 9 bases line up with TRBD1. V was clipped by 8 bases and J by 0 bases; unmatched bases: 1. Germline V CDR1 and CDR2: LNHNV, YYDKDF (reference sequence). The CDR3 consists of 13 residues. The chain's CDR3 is CATGTGMNTEAFF. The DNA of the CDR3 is TGTGCCACCGGGACAGGGATGAACACTGAAGCTTTCTTT.

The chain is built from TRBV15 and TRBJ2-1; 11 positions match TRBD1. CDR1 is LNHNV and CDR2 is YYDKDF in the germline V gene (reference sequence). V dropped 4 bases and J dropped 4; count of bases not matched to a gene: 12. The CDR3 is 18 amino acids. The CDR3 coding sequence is TGTGCCACCAGCATACGGACAGGGGGCTCCATAGTTTACAATGAGCAGTTCTTC. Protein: CATSIRTGGSIVYNEQFF.

CDR3 residues: CASSQPPGGGTNTGELFF. For the CDR3, the DNA is TGCGCCAGCAGCCAACCACCAGGGGGTGGGACGAACACCGGGGAGCTGTTTTTT. This sequence joins TRBV4-1 and TRBJ2-2; 7 bases match TRBD1. Germline CDR1 MGHRA, CDR2 YSYEKL. With V trimmed by 2 bases and J by 0 bases, 9 bases remained unmatched. The length of the CDR3 is 18 residues.

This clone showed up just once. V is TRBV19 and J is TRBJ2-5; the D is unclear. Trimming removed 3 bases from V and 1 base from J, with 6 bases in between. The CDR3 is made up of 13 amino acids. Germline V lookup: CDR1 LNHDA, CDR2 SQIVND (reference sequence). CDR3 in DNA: TGTGCCAGTAGTATGCAGTTCCAAGAGACCCAGTACTTC. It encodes CASSMQFQETQYF.

This CDR3 reads CASGERTGNYEQYF. CDR3 nucleotides: TGTGCCAGCGGGGAAAGGACAGGGAACTACGAGCAGTACTTC. The gene calls are TRBV28 and TRBJ2-7, with 8 bases fitting TRBD1. With V trimmed by 8 bases and J by 3 bases, 9 bases remained unmatched. This CDR3 has 14 amino acids. Germline values: CDR1 MDHEN, CDR2 SYDVKM. Full variable domain (rest looked up from reference TRBV28 and TRBJ2-7): DVKVTQSSRYLVKRTGEKVFLECVQDMDHENMFWYRQDPGLGLRLIYFSYDVKMKEKGDIPEGYSVSREKKERFSLILESASTNQTSMYLCASGERTGNYEQYFGPGTRLTVT.

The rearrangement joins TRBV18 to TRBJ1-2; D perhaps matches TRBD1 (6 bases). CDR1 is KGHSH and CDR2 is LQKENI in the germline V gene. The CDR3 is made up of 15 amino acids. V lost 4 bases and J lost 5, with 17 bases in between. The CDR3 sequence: CASSRSRSGVYGYTF. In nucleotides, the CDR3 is TGTGCCAGCTCACGGTCTCGATCAGGGGTGTATGGCTACACCTTC.

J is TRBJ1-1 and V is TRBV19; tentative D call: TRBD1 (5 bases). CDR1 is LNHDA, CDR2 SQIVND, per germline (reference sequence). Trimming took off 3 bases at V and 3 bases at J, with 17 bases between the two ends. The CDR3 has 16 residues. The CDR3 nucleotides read TGTGCCAGTAGTATCCCAAGTCAGGGTCGGGACACTGAAGCTTTCTTT. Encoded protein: CASSIPSQGRDTEAFF.

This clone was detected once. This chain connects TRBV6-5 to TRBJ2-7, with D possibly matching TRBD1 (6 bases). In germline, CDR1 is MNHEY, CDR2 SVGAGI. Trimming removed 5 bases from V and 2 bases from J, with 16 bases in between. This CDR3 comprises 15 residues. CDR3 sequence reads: CASSVDRPYTYEQYF. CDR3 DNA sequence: TGTGCCAGCAGTGTCGACAGGCCTTACACCTACGAGCAGTACTTC.

CDR3 in DNA: TGTGCCAGCAGCGTAGCTCCAGGGAACACTGAAGCTTTCTTT. This translates into CASSVAPGNTEAFF. The rearrangement joins TRBV9 to TRBJ1-1; D gene uncertain. Between the trimmed V and J ends, which lost 0 bases and 1 base, there was a span of 7 bases. In germline, CDR1 is SGDLS, CDR2 YYNGEE. The CDR3 loop spans 14 amino acids.